This TCR beta chain was sequenced for a study of blood T cells in healthy people across ages. Sample-barcoded 5' priming and a J-beta primer mix drove a second PCR of 7 to 11 cycles. A 12-random-nucleotide template-switch adaptor tagged each cDNA molecule. TCRdb reprocessed the 5' RACE reads via MiXCR and lists one record per CDR3 protein. The table has 700,000 or so distinct CDR3 sequences, around 43% seen once; the top ten hold about 30%. This clonotype was recorded at least ten times. CDR1 and CDR2 (germline): SGHAT, FQNNGV. This CDR3 spans 15 amino acids. Trimming took off 5 bases at V and 5 bases at J, with 18 bases between the two ends.

This receptor was taken from an elderly man in good health. The chain uses TRBV11-2 and TRBJ2-5, with a tentative D call TRBD2 (6 bases). Sequenced: blood. The CDR3 here is CASSDLAIGGETQYF. CDR3 bases: TGTGCCAGCAGCGATCTAGCTATAGGAGGGGAGACCCAGTACTTC.